Below, 14 T cell receptor beta chains from the same sample are listed, as sequenced in a study of control samples from healthy donors and cancer patients. TCRdb's copy holds only in-frame clones and misses some; the assay was immunoSEQ multiplex PCR. The table has around 55,000 clones, approximately 94% seen once. The sequenced material came from blood. All receptors come from a young woman in good health.

V is TRBV28 and J is TRBJ1-2; TRBD1 aligns across 8 bases. Germline CDR1 is MDHEN and CDR2 is SYDVKM. This CDR3 has 16 amino acids. V was pared by 6 bases and J by 3 bases, with 12 bases of the junction left unmatched. The CDR3 coding sequence is TGTGCCAGCAGGGACAGGGTTTCCCCAGGGGACTATGGCTACACCTTC. Translating gives CASRDRVSPGDYGYTF.

Only one count was recorded for this clone. This same CDR3 is encoded by further DNA sequences in the sample. J is TRBJ2-1 and V is TRBV11-2, with D uncertain. The CDR3 loop spans 14 amino acids. Germline V gene lookup returns CDR1 SGHAT and CDR2 FQNNGV. V lost 6 bases and J 0 bases, leaving 9 bases between the germline ends. The CDR3 DNA sequence: TGTGCCAGCAGTAGGCCCGGCTCCTACAATGAGCAGTTCTTC. It encodes CASSRPGSYNEQFF.

The chain has TRBV7-9 and TRBJ1-6; perhaps TRBD1 as D (6 bases). This CDR3 has 14 amino acids. From germline, CDR1 is SEHNR and CDR2 FQNEAQ (reference sequence). Trimming shortened V by 3 bases and J by 5 bases, and 8 bases separated the two germline ends. CDR3: CASSLRTDNSPLHF. CDR3 in DNA: TGTGCCAGCAGCTTGCGGACAGATAATTCACCCCTCCACTTT.

The V call is TRBV28, the J call TRBJ1-5, with D tentatively TRBD1 (6 bases). V lost 10 bases and J 7 bases, leaving 17 bases between the germline ends. CDR3 length equals 13 residues. Germline V CDR1 and CDR2: MDHEN, SYDVKM. CDR3 in DNA: TGTGCCACCACCCAACAGGGTTTCCAGCCCCAGCATTTT. This translates into CATTQQGFQPQHF.

V is TRBV5-1 and J is TRBJ1-4, with 9 bases lining up with TRBD1. This CDR3 contains 16 residues. Germline V CDR1 and CDR2: SGHRS, YFSETQ. V shed 3 bases and J 8 bases; nucleotides not matched to a gene: 11. The CDR3 reads CASSSGTGRNWEKLFF. The CDR3 DNA reads as TGCGCCAGCAGCTCCGGGACAGGGAGGAATTGGGAAAAACTGTTTTTT.

This chain uses TRBV14 with TRBJ1-2; D not certain. The CDR3 runs to 14 residues. V was trimmed by 2 bases and J by 3 bases, leaving 10 bases between them. The germline V gene encodes CDR1 SGHDN and CDR2 FVKESK. CDR3 region: CASSQRAAYYGYTF. In nucleotides, the CDR3 is TGTGCCAGCAGCCAACGGGCGGCTTACTATGGCTACACCTTC. Looking up the rest from reference TRBV14 and TRBJ1-2 gives the full variable domain: EAGVTQFPSHSVIEKGQTVTLRCDPISGHDNLYWYRRVMGKEIKFLLHFVKESKQDESGMPNNRFLAERTGGTYSTLKVQPAELEDSGVYFCASSQRAAYYGYTFGSGTRLTVV.

The chain links TRBV11-3 to TRBJ2-3; TRBD1 might be the D (6 bases). This CDR3 spans 15 amino acids. Trimming shortened V by 1 base and J by 11 bases, and 19 bases separated the two germline ends. Germline CDR1 reads SGHNT; CDR2 reads YENEEA. The CDR3 loop reads CASSLGGPTPRGQYF. Here the CDR3 DNA reads TGTGCCAGCAGCTTAGGGGGGCCCACCCCCCGGGGGCAGTATTTT.

This clone was seen once. The chain has TRBV7-8 and TRBJ2-7; D is possibly TRBD2 (5 bases). This CDR3 is built from 14 residues. From germline, CDR1 is SGHVS and CDR2 FQNEAQ. V lost 3 bases to trimming and J lost 4 bases, with 13 bases between them. In nucleotides, the CDR3 is TGTGCCAGCAGCTTTAGCGTCCCCACGTACGAGCAGTACTTC. It codes for CASSFSVPTYEQYF. Variable domain in full (rest from reference TRBV7-8 and TRBJ2-7): GAGVSQSPRYKVAKRGQDVALRCDPISGHVSLFWYQQALGQGPEFLTYFQNEAQLDKSGLPSDRFFAERPEGSVSTLKIQRTQQEDSAVYLCASSFSVPTYEQYFGPGTRLTVT.

V usage is TRBV6-1 and J usage is TRBJ1-2, with D possibly TRBD1 on 5 matching bases. The CDR3 totals 15 residues. Germline lookup yields CDR1 MNHNS and CDR2 SASEGT. V lost 0 bases and J 4 bases, leaving 12 bases between the germline ends. The CDR3 nucleotides are TGTGCCAGCAGTGAAGCCCATGGGGGGGGCTATGGCTACACCTTC. This encodes CASSEAHGGGYGYTF.

The genes are TRBV2 and TRBJ1-5, with D tentatively TRBD1 (5 bases). V was pared by 3 bases and J by 1 base, with 10 bases between. This CDR3 has 15 residues. Germline V lookup: CDR1 SNHLY, CDR2 FYNNEI. CDR3 bases: TGTGCCAGCAGTGATCAGGGTAGCAGCAATCAGCCCCAGCATTTT. It encodes CASSDQGSSNQPQHF.

The chain links TRBV20-1 to TRBJ1-4; a possible D gene is TRBD1 (5 bases). The CDR3 runs 13 residues. CDR1 DFQATT and CDR2 SNEGSKA come from the germline V gene (reference sequence). The V and J ends lost 3 bases and 8 bases respectively, with 13 bases between them. As DNA, the CDR3 is TGCAGTGCTAGTAAGACAGTGGACGAAAAACTGTTTTTT. Its protein is CSASKTVDEKLFF.

The gene calls are TRBV3-1 (or the pseudogene TRBV3-2) and TRBJ1-2; D might be TRBD1 (5 bases). CDR1 LGHDT and CDR2 YNNKEL come from the germline V gene (reference sequence). This CDR3 is 16 amino acids long. Trimming stripped 4 bases from V and 4 bases from J, with 19 bases between. The CDR3 region is CASSREGNRPVYGYTF. In DNA, the CDR3 is TGTGCCAGCAGCCGAGAGGGGAATCGTCCAGTCTATGGCTACACCTTC.

This chain uses TRBV30 with TRBJ1-6; possibly TRBD1 for D (5 bases). Trimming shortened V by 2 bases and J by 6 bases, and 8 bases separated the two germline ends. The CDR3 is 13 amino acids. Germline V CDR1 and CDR2: GTSNPN, SVGIG (reference sequence). The CDR3 is CAWSWGLNSPLHF. CDR3 DNA sequence: TGTGCCTGGAGTTGGGGACTTAATTCACCCCTCCACTTT.

The chain uses TRBV18 and TRBJ1-2; D might be TRBD1 (5 bases). Deletions cut 0 bases from V and 0 bases from J, with 8 bases between. The CDR3 has 15 amino acids. Germline V gene data show CDR1 as KGHSH and CDR2 as LQKENI. CDR3 amino acids: CASSPPGLTNYGYTF. The CDR3, as DNA: TGTGCCAGCTCACCACCGGGACTAACTAACTATGGCTACACCTTC.